These 17 T cell receptor beta chains were all obtained from the same sample, sequenced in a study of Ad26.COV2.S vaccination and SARS-CoV-2 variants. Regarding treatment: some 20 received Ad26.COV2.S at low or high dose, single or two shots; several received placebo; per-sample allocation not given. Sampling happened 63 days after the first vaccine or placebo injection. Produced via immunoSEQ multiplex PCR; TCRdb's table is partial and in-frame only. The sample holds hundreds of thousands of clones, 83% seen once. The source material was peripheral blood, sampled in a trial of Ad26.COV2.S vaccine versus placebo. The receptors here all came from a person between 18 and 65 years old who received the Ad26.COV2.S COVID-19 vaccine or a placebo.

This chain links TRBV6-5 with TRBJ2-7, with D unclear. V lost 6 bases to trimming and J lost 7 bases, with 16 bases between them. The CDR3 covers 13 residues. Germline assignment: CDR1 MNHEY and CDR2 SVGAGI. The CDR3 loop is CASSSPTNTEQYF. CDR3 DNA: TGTGCCAGCAGCTCACCCACCAACACGGAGCAGTACTTC.

The chain combines TRBV28 with TRBJ1-6, with no clear D. Germline CDR1 is MDHEN and CDR2 is SYDVKM. The V and J ends lost 7 bases and 10 bases respectively, with 8 bases between them. CDR3 size: 11 residues. CDR3 region: CASNDGSPLHF. CDR3 coding DNA: TGTGCCAGCAATGACGGATCACCCCTCCACTTT.

V usage is TRBV11-3 and J usage is TRBJ2-1; TRBD2 matches 10 bases. Germline values: CDR1 SGHNT, CDR2 YENEEA. There are 17 residues in the CDR3. V dropped 3 bases and J dropped 8; count of bases not matched to a gene: 13. The CDR3 coding sequence is TGTGCCAGCAGCTTTGGTCTTGTGATAGCGGGAGGAGATGAGCAGTTCTTC. The encoded protein is CASSFGLVIAGGDEQFF. Using reference TRBV11-3 and TRBJ2-1 for the parts outside the CDR3, the full variable domain is EAGVVQSPRYKIIEKKQPVAFWCNPISGHNTLYWYLQNLGQGPELLIRYENEEAVDDSQLPKDRFSAERLKGVDSTLKIQPAELGDSAVYLCASSFGLVIAGGDEQFFGPGTRLTVL.

This CDR3 reads CASSREQGFRHHF. The CDR3 region has the DNA TGTGCCAGCAGCCGCGAACAGGGCTTCCGTCATCATTTT. The rearrangement uses TRBV6-2 or TRBV6-3 and TRBJ1-5; D is possibly TRBD1 (6 bases). Germline CDR1 reads MNHEY; CDR2 reads SVGEGT. The CDR3 loop spans 13 amino acids. Trimming left V 6 bases short and J 16 bases short, with 22 bases between.

The rearrangement links TRBV11-3 to TRBJ1-1; the D is unclear. The germline V gene encodes CDR1 SGHNT and CDR2 YENEEA. The CDR3 runs to 15 residues. V lost 0 bases to trimming and J lost 4 bases, with 12 bases between them. CDR3 nucleotide sequence: TGTGCCAGCAGCTTAGATGCGTGGGAGGTCACTGAAGCTTTCTTT. Its translation is CASSLDAWEVTEAFF.

The genes are TRBV18 and TRBJ2-3; D gene unclear. The V gene's germline CDR1 is KGHSH and CDR2 LQKENI. CDR3 size: 14 residues. The V and J ends lost 1 base and 0 bases respectively, with 5 bases between them. The CDR3 DNA reads TGTGCCAGCTCACCACTACGTAGCACAGATACGCAGTATTTT. Its protein is CASSPLRSTDTQYF.

The V call is TRBV9, the J call TRBJ2-3; no definite D call. Germline V gene sequence: CDR1 SGDLS, CDR2 YYNGEE. Trimming took 1 base from V and 5 from J, leaving 11 bases between them. This CDR3 comprises 14 residues. CDR3 DNA sequence: TGTGCCAGCAGCGTAACTTCTGACCTAGATACGCAGTATTTT. Its translation is CASSVTSDLDTQYF.

The chain combines TRBV27 with TRBJ1-2; D may be TRBD1 (5 bases). The germline gives CDR1 MNHEY, CDR2 SMNVEV (reference sequence). Trimming cost V 5 bases and J 3 bases, with 13 bases left between them. This CDR3 contains 14 residues. CDR3 nucleotides: TGTGCCAGCAGTCCCCGGATGGGGGACTATGGCTACACCTTC. Translating gives CASSPRMGDYGYTF.

The rearrangement uses TRBV2 and TRBJ2-7; 11 nucleotides match TRBD1. Germline CDR1 SNHLY, CDR2 FYNNEI. The V gene end was trimmed by 6 bases and the J gene end by 2 bases; junction bases not matched to a gene: 6. This CDR3 has 15 amino acids. Here the CDR3 reads CASRQGQGGTYEQYF. The CDR3 DNA sequence: TGTGCCAGCAGGCAGGGACAGGGGGGGACCTACGAGCAGTACTTC.

The chain combines TRBV21-1 with TRBJ2-7; the DNA was not used to check the table's D call, TRBD2. TRBV21-1 is given as a pseudogene. CDR3 length: 18 residues. The CDR3 is CASSKLSPRASGVGEQYF. The CDR3 DNA reads as TGTGCCAGCAGCAAACTATCCCCCCGGGCTAGCGGGGTAGGGGAGCAGTACTTC.

This clone occurred once. This chain links TRBV20-1 with TRBJ2-1; D is ambiguous. V dropped 1 base and J dropped 6 bases, with 4 bases sitting between them. The germline gives CDR1 DFQATT, CDR2 SNEGSKA (reference sequence). CDR3 length: 11 amino acids. CDR3 coding DNA: TGCAGTGCTAGAGTTATCAATGAGCAGTTCTTC. Translation gives CSARVINEQFF.

The chain recombines TRBV19 with TRBJ1-1, with 7 nucleotides matching TRBD1. Germline V gene sequence: CDR1 LNHDA, CDR2 SQIVND (reference sequence). Trimming at V came to 7 bases and at J to 2 bases, leaving 7 bases not matched to a gene. The CDR3 extends over 14 amino acids. CDR3 nucleotide sequence: TGTGCCAGTAATTGGCAGGGGGTAAACACTGAAGCTTTCTTT. Protein: CASNWQGVNTEAFF.

The gene calls are TRBV7-9 and TRBJ1-5, with no clear D. The germline V and J ends were trimmed by 3 bases and 4 bases, with 7 bases remaining between them. Per the germline V gene, CDR1 is SEHNR and CDR2 is FQNEAQ (reference sequence). The CDR3 has 13 residues. As DNA, the CDR3 is TGTGCCAGCAGCTTGAAAGAAAATCAGCCCCAGCATTTT. It translates to CASSLKENQPQHF.

This clone was recorded only once. The rearrangement links TRBV9 to TRBJ2-2; D unresolved. Trimming left V 0 bases short and J 4 bases short, with 10 bases between. The CDR3 has 15 amino acids. Germline CDR1 reads SGDLS; CDR2 reads YYNGEE. CDR3 in DNA: TGTGCCAGCAGCGTAGTAACCCACAGCACCGGGGAGCTGTTTTTT. Translating gives CASSVVTHSTGELFF.

V usage is TRBV6-2 or TRBV6-3 and J usage is TRBJ1-5; a possible D gene is TRBD1 (5 bases). The CDR3 extends over 15 amino acids. Germline values: CDR1 MNHEY, CDR2 SVGEGT. V lost 5 bases to trimming and J lost 4 bases, with 15 bases between them. CDR3 loop: CASSALGGKNQPQHF. The DNA for the CDR3 is TGTGCCAGCAGTGCCCTCGGGGGGAAGAATCAGCCCCAGCATTTT.

CDR3 nucleotide sequence: TGTGCCAGCAGCTTCGAACCCCTTTCACCCCTCCACTTT. Translated, it gives CASSFEPLSPLHF. The chain has TRBV5-4 and TRBJ1-6; D uncertain. The V gene lost 2 bases and the J gene lost 9 bases, with 9 bases spanning the gap. The CDR3 totals 13 residues. In germline, CDR1 is SGHNT, CDR2 YYREEE (reference sequence).

The chain recombines TRBV10-2 with TRBJ1-2; D perhaps matches TRBD1 (6 bases). Germline V lookup: CDR1 WSHSY, CDR2 SAAADI. The V and J ends lost 7 bases and 6 bases respectively, with 6 bases between them. CDR3 length equals 10 residues. The CDR3 sequence: CASKGDGYTF. In DNA form, the CDR3 reads TGCGCCAGCAAGGGGGATGGCTACACCTTC.